One and the same sample provided the 27 T cell receptor beta chains below, sequenced in a study of T cells in Graves' hyperthyroidism and ophthalmopathy. Amplified TCR beta CDR3 regions derived from RNA transcripts. The TCR CDR3 first-round RT-PCR relied on the HTBI primer set. Via MiXCR, TCRdb re-called the multiplex PCR reads, giving one row per CDR3 protein. The table includes about 420,000 distinct CDR3 sequences, approximately 15% detected once. Sequencing used blood. The receptors shown here come from a woman under 30 with Graves' hyperthyroidism.

The chain has TRBV5-1 and TRBJ2-1, with 14 bases identical to TRBD2. This CDR3 contains 19 residues. The trim removed 0 bases at V and 0 bases at J, leaving 5 bases unmatched. Germline CDR1 SGHRS, CDR2 YFSETQ. The CDR3, as DNA: TGCGCCAGCAGCTTGGCCGGGACTAGCGGGAGACCCTCCTACAATGAGCAGTTCTTC. Its translation is CASSLAGTSGRPSYNEQFF.

This clonotype has more than one count but fewer than ten. The chain employs TRBV5-4 and TRBJ2-7; D uncertain. The CDR3 runs 12 residues. CDR1 is SGHNT, CDR2 YYREEE, per germline (reference sequence). The germline V and J ends were trimmed by 0 bases and 5 bases, with 6 bases remaining between them. The CDR3 DNA follows: TGTGCCAGCAGCTTGGACACGAACGAGCAGTACTTC. Its translation: CASSLDTNEQYF.

This chain uses TRBV6-1 with TRBJ1-2; weak D call: TRBD1 (5 bases). The germline V and J ends were trimmed by 8 bases and 4 bases, with 20 bases remaining between them. Germline CDR1 and CDR2: MNHNS and SASEGT. The CDR3 is 15 amino acids. Written as DNA, the CDR3 is TGTGCCAGCGATACCCAAAGACAGTTGATCTATGGCTACACCTTC. The encoded protein is CASDTQRQLIYGYTF.

This clonotype was observed many times. This chain connects TRBV20-1 to TRBJ2-1; D might be TRBD2 (6 bases). V lost 0 bases to trimming and J lost 6 bases, with 15 bases between them. CDR1 and CDR2 (germline): DFQATT, SNEGSKA (reference sequence). This CDR3 is built from 15 residues. The DNA of the CDR3 is TGCAGTGCTAGAGAGTCCGCGGGGTCAATCAATGAGCAGTTCTTC. Its protein product is CSARESAGSINEQFF.

This clonotype was counted many times. This sequence joins TRBV27 and TRBJ2-7; TRBD2 matches at 11 bases. CDR1 is MNHEY, CDR2 SMNVEV, per germline (reference sequence). The CDR3 is made up of 15 amino acids. The J segment lost 4 bases and the V segment lost 5 bases, leaving 7 bases of the junction unmatched. Here the CDR3 reads CASSVRLAGIYEQYF. CDR3 coding DNA: TGTGCCAGCAGTGTCCGACTAGCGGGAATATACGAGCAGTACTTC.

This clonotype was detected ten times or more. The genes are TRBV27 and TRBJ1-2; 8 positions agree with TRBD1. With 5 bases clipped from V and 8 bases from J, the junction kept 10 bases outside the gene matches. CDR1 is MNHEY and CDR2 is SMNVEV in the germline V gene (reference sequence). The CDR3 consists of 14 residues. CDR3 loop: CASSRQDRVGGYTF. As DNA, the CDR3 is TGTGCCAGCAGTCGTCAGGACAGGGTTGGAGGCTACACCTTC.

The V call is TRBV5-1, the J call TRBJ2-1; 9 bases line up with TRBD2. Germline V gene data show CDR1 as SGHRS and CDR2 as YFSETQ. The CDR3 is 15 residues long. J lost 6 bases, V lost 6 bases, and 10 bases had no gene match. The CDR3 is CASNSAGGSINEQFF. The DNA of the CDR3 is TGCGCCAGCAACTCAGCGGGAGGATCCATCAATGAGCAGTTCTTC.

The rearrangement joins TRBV28 to TRBJ2-7; unclear D gene. The CDR3 contains 17 residues. CDR1 is MDHEN, CDR2 SYDVKM, per germline. V was trimmed by 1 base and J by 2 bases, leaving 18 bases between them. CDR3 residues: CASSLSFHRAKAYEQYF. The DNA for the CDR3 is TGTGCCAGCAGTTTATCTTTTCATAGGGCTAAAGCCTACGAGCAGTACTTC.

A few counts support this clonotype. This chain joins TRBV12-3 or TRBV12-4 and TRBJ2-2; D assignment may be TRBD1 or TRBD2 (6 bases each). The V gene lost 2 bases and the J gene lost 3 bases, with 16 bases spanning the gap. The CDR3 spans 17 residues. CDR3 in DNA: TGTGCCAGCAGTTTATGGGTGGGGGGCTTGGACACCGGGGAGCTGTTTTTT. Amino acid sequence: CASSLWVGGLDTGELFF.

This clonotype was counted at least ten times. The CDR3 loop reads CASRLGTGEAFF. The CDR3 region has the DNA TGTGCCAGCAGGCTCGGGACAGGAGAAGCTTTCTTT. The rearrangement links TRBV6-1 to TRBJ1-1, with TRBD1 identical over 8 bases. The germline V gene encodes CDR1 MNHNS and CDR2 SASEGT. The CDR3 covers 12 residues. Losses at the gene ends were 6 bases for V and 8 bases for J; bases not matched to a gene: 5.

In its sample, this clonotype was seen a few times. Germline is not matched at one junction end, which may reflect a read error. This chain joins TRBV10-3 and TRBJ1-1; D not resolved. Germline V gene lookup returns CDR1 ENHRY and CDR2 SYGVKD. The CDR3 consists of 13 residues. CDR3 residues: CAIRAGLRVEAIF. The CDR3 region has the DNA TGTGCCATCAGAGCGGGGTTAAGGGTCGAAGCTATCTTT.

The V and J genes are TRBV19 and TRBJ2-5, with 9 positions matching TRBD2. From germline, CDR1 is LNHDA and CDR2 SQIVND (reference sequence). This CDR3 contains 16 residues. J gave up 5 bases and V 7 bases, and 14 bases lay outside the gene matches. In DNA, the CDR3 is TGTGCCAGTAACCCCGGCGGTCTAGCGGGATTGGAGACCCAGTACTTC. The encoded protein is CASNPGGLAGLETQYF.

There are many counts of this clonotype. The chain uses TRBV30 and TRBJ2-2; 9 bases are shared with TRBD2. The CDR3 is made up of 14 amino acids. Trimming removed 4 bases from V and 6 bases from J; junction bases left unmatched: 6. In germline, CDR1 is GTSNPN, CDR2 SVGIG (reference sequence). In nucleotides, the CDR3 is TGTGCCTGGAAGGCGGGAGGGCCTTCCGGGGAGCTGTTTTTT. It is translated as CAWKAGGPSGELFF.

In its sample, this clonotype was seen a few times. This sequence joins TRBV11-2 and TRBJ2-1, with no clear D. The CDR3 loop spans 13 amino acids. V gave up 0 bases and J gave up 10 bases, with 10 bases separating them. CDR1 is SGHAT, CDR2 FQNNGV, per germline. The CDR3 region has the DNA TGTGCCAGCAGCTTAGAGTCTTTCGACGAGCAGTTCTTC. This sequence encodes CASSLESFDEQFF.

This clonotype was observed many times. The V call is TRBV12-3 or TRBV12-4, the J call TRBJ1-2, with D maybe TRBD1 (6 bases). The CDR3 runs 14 residues. Trimming took off 0 bases at V and 8 bases at J, with 13 bases between the two ends. This chain's CDR3 is CASSLAPGHHGYTF. Here the CDR3 DNA reads TGTGCCAGCAGTTTAGCGCCGGGACATCACGGCTACACCTTC.

Ten or more counts support this clonotype. The chain recombines TRBV27 with TRBJ2-7, with D unclear. The CDR3 has 15 amino acids. The V end was cut by 2 bases, the J end by 2 bases, with 13 bases between. Germline CDR1 MNHEY, CDR2 SMNVEV (reference sequence). DNA of the CDR3: TGTGCCAGCAGTTTAATGTCTTCTCCAACCTACGAGCAGTACTTC. Residues: CASSLMSSPTYEQYF.

This clonotype was counted only a few times. The genes are TRBV7-2 and TRBJ2-3; 10 bases agree with TRBD2. From germline, CDR1 is SGHTA and CDR2 FQGNSA. Trimming cost V 1 base and J 5 bases; bases outside gene matches: 12. This CDR3 has 18 amino acids. The CDR3 DNA is TGTGCCAGCAGCTTAGTCCCTCTGAGCGGGAGGGCCCAAGATACGCAGTATTTT. It codes for CASSLVPLSGRAQDTQYF.

This clonotype was seen ten or more times. The rearrangement uses TRBV28 and TRBJ2-2, with 7 bases identical to TRBD2. The CDR3 is made up of 15 amino acids. Germline CDR1 reads MDHEN; CDR2 reads SYDVKM. Germline trimming cut 3 bases from V and 2 bases from J; bases unmatched to any gene: 3. The CDR3 DNA is TGTGCCAGCAGTTTTGCGGGAGTAAACACCGGGGAGCTGTTTTTT. Translated: CASSFAGVNTGELFF.

In its sample, this clonotype was seen a few times. The rearrangement joins TRBV27 to TRBJ2-1; TRBD1 aligns across 8 bases. The trim removed 4 bases at V and 4 bases at J, leaving 0 bases unmatched. This CDR3 has 13 residues. From germline, CDR1 is MNHEY and CDR2 SMNVEV (reference sequence). The CDR3 DNA follows: TGTGCCAGCAGTTGGACAGGGTACAATGAGCAGTTCTTC. Residues: CASSWTGYNEQFF.

In its sample, this clonotype was seen many times. This rearrangement joins TRBV12-3 or TRBV12-4 to TRBJ1-1; D is unclear. Trimming cost V 3 bases and J 5 bases, with 10 bases left between them. The CDR3 is 13 residues long. The CDR3 region has the DNA TGTGCCAGCAGTTTTCAGCGGCTGACTGAAGCTTTCTTT. Its protein product is CASSFQRLTEAFF.

This clonotype was found a few times. This chain connects TRBV7-9 to TRBJ2-1; no clear D gene. Looked up from germline, CDR1 is SEHNR and CDR2 is FQNEAQ (reference sequence). Trimming stripped 5 bases from V and 0 bases from J, with 17 bases between. The CDR3 runs 17 residues. CDR3 sequence reads: CASSRLPAWDSYNEQFF. The CDR3 DNA follows: TGTGCCAGCAGCCGACTCCCTGCCTGGGACTCCTACAATGAGCAGTTCTTC.

This clonotype occurred many times. This sequence joins TRBV6-1 and TRBJ2-7; tentatively, D is TRBD1 (6 bases). In germline, CDR1 is MNHNS, CDR2 SASEGT. The ends were cut back, 5 bases at V and 0 bases at J, with 17 bases in the middle. The CDR3 is 16 amino acids. CDR3 amino acids: CASSYLQGTSSYEQYF. CDR3 coding DNA: TGTGCCAGCAGTTATTTACAGGGTACCAGCTCCTACGAGCAGTACTTC.

This clonotype has a count of ten or more. The genes are TRBV19 and TRBJ2-7; the match to TRBD1 covers 10 bases. Germline lookup yields CDR1 LNHDA and CDR2 SQIVND (reference sequence). Trimming removed 3 bases from V and 2 bases from J; junction bases left unmatched: 7. This CDR3 comprises 16 residues. The CDR3 DNA reads as TGTGCCAGTAGTATTTGGTCTGGACAGGGGGCCTACGAGCAGTACTTC. Its protein product is CASSIWSGQGAYEQYF.

The rearrangement uses TRBV5-1 and TRBJ2-2; D gene uncertain. Germline V gene sequence: CDR1 SGHRS, CDR2 YFSETQ. The V gene lost 0 bases and the J gene lost 0 bases, with 6 bases spanning the gap. CDR3 length: 15 amino acids. The CDR3: CASSLEEPNTGELFF. The CDR3 region has the DNA TGCGCCAGCAGCTTGGAAGAGCCGAACACCGGGGAGCTGTTTTTT.

This clonotype was seen many times. This sequence joins TRBV18 and TRBJ1-5; TRBD1 matches at 7 bases. J was trimmed by 4 bases and V by 3 bases; bases with no gene match: 3. Germline loops: CDR1 KGHSH, CDR2 LQKENI. CDR3 length equals 14 residues. CDR3 loop: CASSPTGRNQPQHF. For the CDR3, the DNA is TGTGCCAGCTCACCGACAGGGAGGAATCAGCCCCAGCATTTT.

There are many counts of this clonotype. The chain combines TRBV2 with TRBJ1-5; D is ambiguous. In germline, CDR1 is SNHLY, CDR2 FYNNEI. V was shortened by 4 bases and J by 9 bases, with 25 bases between the two germline ends. The CDR3 spans 17 residues. The CDR3 nucleotides read TGTGCCAGCAGTGTTATCCGAACAGTCGCTAGTAGTGTGCCCCAGCATTTT. As protein: CASSVIRTVASSVPQHF.

Note on this clonotype: One end of the junction fails to match germline, which may point to a read error. The chain couples TRBV6-2 or TRBV6-3 to TRBJ2-7, with 7 bases aligning to TRBD1. Germline V gene lookup returns CDR1 MNHEY and CDR2 SVGEGT. The CDR3 extends over 14 amino acids. This chain's CDR3 is CAGSAGQVGYEQYF. As DNA, the CDR3 is TGTGCCGGCAGTGCCGGACAGGTGGGCTACGAGCAGTACTTC.